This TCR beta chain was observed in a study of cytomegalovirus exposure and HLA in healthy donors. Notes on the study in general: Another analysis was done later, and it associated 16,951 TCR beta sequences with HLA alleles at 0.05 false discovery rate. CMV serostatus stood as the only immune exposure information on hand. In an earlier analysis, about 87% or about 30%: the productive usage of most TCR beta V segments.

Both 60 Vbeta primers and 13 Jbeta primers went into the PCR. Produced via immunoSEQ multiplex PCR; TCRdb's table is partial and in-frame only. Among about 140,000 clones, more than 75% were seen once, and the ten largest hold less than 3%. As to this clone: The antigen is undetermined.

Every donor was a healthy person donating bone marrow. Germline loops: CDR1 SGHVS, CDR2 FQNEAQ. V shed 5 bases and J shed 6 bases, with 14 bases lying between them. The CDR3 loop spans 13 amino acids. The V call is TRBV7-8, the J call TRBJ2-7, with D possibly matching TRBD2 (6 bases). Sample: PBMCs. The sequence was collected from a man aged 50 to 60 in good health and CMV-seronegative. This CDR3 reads CASSNYGGTEQYF. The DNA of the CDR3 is TGTGCCAGCAGCAATTACGGGGGAACCGAGCAGTACTTC.